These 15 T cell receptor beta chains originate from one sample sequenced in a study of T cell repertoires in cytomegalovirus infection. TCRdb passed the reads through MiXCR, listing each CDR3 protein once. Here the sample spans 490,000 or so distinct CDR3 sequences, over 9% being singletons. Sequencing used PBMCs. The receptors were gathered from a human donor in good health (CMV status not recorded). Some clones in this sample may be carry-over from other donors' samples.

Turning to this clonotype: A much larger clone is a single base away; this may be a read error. CDR3 residues: CAISESDGSYTEAFF. The DNA for the CDR3 is TGTGCCATCAGTGAGTCGGACGGGTCGTACACTGAAGCTTTCTTT. This chain uses TRBV10-3 with TRBJ1-1; no firm D call. The germline V gene has CDR1 ENHRY and CDR2 SYGVKD. The V gene lost 0 bases and the J gene lost 3 bases, with 11 bases spanning the gap. This CDR3 region has 15 residues.

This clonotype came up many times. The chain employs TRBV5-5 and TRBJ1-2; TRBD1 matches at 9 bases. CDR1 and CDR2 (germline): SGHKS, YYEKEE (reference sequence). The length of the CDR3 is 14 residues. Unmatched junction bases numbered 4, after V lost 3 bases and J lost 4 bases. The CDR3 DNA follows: TGTGCCAGCAGCTCGGGACAGGGACCCTATGGCTACACCTTC. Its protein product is CASSSGQGPYGYTF.

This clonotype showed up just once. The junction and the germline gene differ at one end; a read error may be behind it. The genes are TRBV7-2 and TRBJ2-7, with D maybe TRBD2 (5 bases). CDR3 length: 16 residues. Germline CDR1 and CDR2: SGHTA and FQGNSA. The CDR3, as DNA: TGTGCCAGCAGCTTTCGGGTGCGCCTAGCTGGGCACGAGCAGCACTTC. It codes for CASSFRVRLAGHEQHF.

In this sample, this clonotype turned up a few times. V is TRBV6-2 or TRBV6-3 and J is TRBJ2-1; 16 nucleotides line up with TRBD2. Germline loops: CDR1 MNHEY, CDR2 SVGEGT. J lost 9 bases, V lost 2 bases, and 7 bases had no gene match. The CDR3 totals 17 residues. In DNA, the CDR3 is TGTGCCAGCAGTTACCCTACCGGGACTAGCGGGGGGGGTGAGCAGTTCTTC. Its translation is CASSYPTGTSGGGEQFF.

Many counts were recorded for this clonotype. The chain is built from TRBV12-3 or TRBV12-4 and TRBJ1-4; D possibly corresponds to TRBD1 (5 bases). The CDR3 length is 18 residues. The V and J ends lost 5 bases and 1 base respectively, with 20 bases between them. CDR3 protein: CASSPNLIERGTNEKLFF. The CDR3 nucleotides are TGTGCCAGCAGTCCCAACCTAATTGAGAGGGGAACTAATGAAAAACTGTTTTTT.

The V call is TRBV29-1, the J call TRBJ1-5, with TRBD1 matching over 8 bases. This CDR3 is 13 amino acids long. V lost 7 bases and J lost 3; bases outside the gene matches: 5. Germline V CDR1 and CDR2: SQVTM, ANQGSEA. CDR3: CSATGGNNQPQHF. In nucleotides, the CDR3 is TGCAGCGCCACAGGGGGGAACAATCAGCCCCAGCATTTT.

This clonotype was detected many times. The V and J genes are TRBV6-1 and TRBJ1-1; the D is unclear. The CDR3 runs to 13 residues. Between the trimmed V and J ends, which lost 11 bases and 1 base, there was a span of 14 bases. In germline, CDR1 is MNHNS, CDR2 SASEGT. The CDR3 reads CAGSTGKNTEAFF. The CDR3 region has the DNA TGTGCCGGGTCGACGGGGAAGAACACTGAAGCTTTCTTT.

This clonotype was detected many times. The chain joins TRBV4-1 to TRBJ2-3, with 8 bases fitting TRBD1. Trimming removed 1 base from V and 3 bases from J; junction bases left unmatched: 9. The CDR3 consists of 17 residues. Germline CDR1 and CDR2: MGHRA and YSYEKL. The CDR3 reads CASSQGRGRGRTDTQYF. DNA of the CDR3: TGCGCCAGCAGCCAAGGGCGTGGCAGGGGGCGGACAGATACGCAGTATTTT.

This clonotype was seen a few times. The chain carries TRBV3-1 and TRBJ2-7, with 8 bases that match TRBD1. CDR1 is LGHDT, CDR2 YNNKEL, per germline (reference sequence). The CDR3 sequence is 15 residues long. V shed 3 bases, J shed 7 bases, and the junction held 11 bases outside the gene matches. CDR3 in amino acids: CASSQVGTGVREQYF. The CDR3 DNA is TGTGCCAGCAGCCAGGTCGGGACAGGAGTCAGAGAGCAGTACTTC.

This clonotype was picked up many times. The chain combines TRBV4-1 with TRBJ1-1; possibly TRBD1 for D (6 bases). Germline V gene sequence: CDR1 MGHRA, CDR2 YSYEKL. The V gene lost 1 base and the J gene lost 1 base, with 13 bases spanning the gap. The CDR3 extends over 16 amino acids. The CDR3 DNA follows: TGCGCCAGCAGCCAAGTTACAGGGAGGCCGAACACTGAAGCTTTCTTT. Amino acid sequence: CASSQVTGRPNTEAFF.

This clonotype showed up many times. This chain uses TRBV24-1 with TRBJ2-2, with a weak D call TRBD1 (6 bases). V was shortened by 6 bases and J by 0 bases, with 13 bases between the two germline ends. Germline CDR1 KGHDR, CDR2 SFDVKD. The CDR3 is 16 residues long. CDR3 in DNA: TGTGCCACCAGTAGATATGGGACAACGAACACCGGGGAGCTGTTTTTT. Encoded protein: CATSRYGTTNTGELFF.

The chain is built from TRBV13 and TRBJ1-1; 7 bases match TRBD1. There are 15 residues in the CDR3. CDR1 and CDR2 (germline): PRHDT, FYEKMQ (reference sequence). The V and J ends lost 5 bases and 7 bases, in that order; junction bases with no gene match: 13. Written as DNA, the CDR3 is TGTGCCAGCAGCACGCTAGGGGGCCAGGGAAGTGAAGCTTTCTTT. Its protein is CASSTLGGQGSEAFF.

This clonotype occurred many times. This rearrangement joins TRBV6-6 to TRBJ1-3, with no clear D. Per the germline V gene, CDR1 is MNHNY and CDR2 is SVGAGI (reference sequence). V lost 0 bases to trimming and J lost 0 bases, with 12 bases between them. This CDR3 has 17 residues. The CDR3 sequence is CASSYSGSPSSGNTIYF. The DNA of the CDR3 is TGTGCCAGCAGTTACTCGGGAAGCCCGAGCTCTGGAAACACCATATATTTT.

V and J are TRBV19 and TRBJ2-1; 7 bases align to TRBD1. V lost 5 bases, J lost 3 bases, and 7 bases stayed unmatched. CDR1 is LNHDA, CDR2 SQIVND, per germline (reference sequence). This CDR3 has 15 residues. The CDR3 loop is CASSLYRGRYNEQFF. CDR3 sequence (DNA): TGTGCCAGTAGTCTTTACAGGGGCCGCTACAATGAGCAGTTCTTC.

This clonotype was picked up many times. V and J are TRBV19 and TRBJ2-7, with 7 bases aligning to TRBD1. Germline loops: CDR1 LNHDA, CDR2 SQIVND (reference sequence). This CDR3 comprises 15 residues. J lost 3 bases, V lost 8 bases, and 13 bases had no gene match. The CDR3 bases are TGTGCCAGTTCTATTAGGGACAGTCCCCACTACGAGCAGTACTTC. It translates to CASSIRDSPHYEQYF.